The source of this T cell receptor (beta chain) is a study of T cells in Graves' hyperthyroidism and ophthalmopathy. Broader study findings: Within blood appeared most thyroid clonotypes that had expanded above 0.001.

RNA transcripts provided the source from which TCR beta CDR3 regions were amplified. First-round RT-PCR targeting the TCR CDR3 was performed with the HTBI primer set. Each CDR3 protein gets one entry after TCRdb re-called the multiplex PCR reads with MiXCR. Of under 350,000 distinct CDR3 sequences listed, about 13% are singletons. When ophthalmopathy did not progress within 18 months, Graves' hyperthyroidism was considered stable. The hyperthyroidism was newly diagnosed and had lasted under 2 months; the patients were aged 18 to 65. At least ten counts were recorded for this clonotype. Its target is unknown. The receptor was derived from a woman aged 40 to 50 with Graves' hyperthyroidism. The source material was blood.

Written as DNA, the CDR3 is TGCAGTGCTAGAAGGCTAGCGGGAGACCAAGAGACCCAGTACTTC. It specifies CSARRLAGDQETQYF. This chain uses TRBV20-1 with TRBJ2-5; 10 nucleotides align to TRBD2. After removal of 2 bases from V and 0 bases from J, the junction contained 3 bases not matched to a gene. The CDR3 has 15 residues. The germline V gene has CDR1 DFQATT and CDR2 SNEGSKA (reference sequence).